A single sample is the source of the 20 T cell receptor beta chains below, sequenced in a study of control samples from healthy donors and cancer patients. TCRdb keeps only in-frame clones here, not all; method: immunoSEQ multiplex PCR. The sample has approximately 160,000 clones, around 90% seen once. Specimen: blood. The receptors originated from a woman in her 30s in good health.

The rearrangement links TRBV19 to TRBJ1-1; D remains ambiguous. From germline, CDR1 is LNHDA and CDR2 SQIVND (reference sequence). The CDR3 sequence is 13 residues long. The germline V and J ends were trimmed by 9 bases and 3 bases, with 14 bases remaining between them. The CDR3, as DNA: TGTGCCAGCACGTATCCTCTGTACACTGAAGCTTTCTTT. It encodes CASTYPLYTEAFF.

The rearrangement links TRBV7-2 to TRBJ2-7; no definite D call. The CDR3 loop spans 14 amino acids. Per germline, CDR1 SGHTA and CDR2 FQGNSA. The ends were cut back, 4 bases at V and 1 base at J, with 11 bases in the middle. The CDR3 coding sequence is TGTGCCAGCAGCTCAAACCGGGTTTCCTACGAGCAGTACTTC. Protein: CASSSNRVSYEQYF. Filled out from reference TRBV7-2 and TRBJ2-7, the complete variable domain reads GAGVSQSPSNKVTEKGKDVELRCDPISGHTALYWYRQSLGQGLEFLIYFQGNSAPDKSGLPSDRFSAERTGGSVSTLTIQRTQQEDSAVYLCASSSNRVSYEQYFGPGTRLTVT.

The chain couples TRBV4-1 to TRBJ2-2; maybe TRBD2 (6 bases). CDR1 and CDR2 (germline): MGHRA, YSYEKL. V lost 0 bases and J 4 bases, leaving 6 bases between the germline ends. This CDR3 contains 14 residues. CDR3 protein: CASSQERGTGELFF. The CDR3 coding sequence is TGCGCCAGCAGCCAAGAGCGGGGCACCGGGGAGCTGTTTTTT.

The chain has TRBV5-1 and TRBJ2-1; unclear D gene. V gave up 6 bases and J gave up 0 bases, with 16 bases separating them. The CDR3 spans 16 residues. Germline V lookup: CDR1 SGHRS, CDR2 YFSETQ. CDR3 sequence: CASTPGAGSSYNEQFF. CDR3 in DNA: TGCGCCAGCACCCCGGGTGCTGGATCCTCCTACAATGAGCAGTTCTTC.

The chain employs TRBV4-2 and TRBJ2-2; 10 bases agree with TRBD2. The germline CDR1 and CDR2 sequences are LGHNA and YNFKEQ. The CDR3 loop spans 17 amino acids. Losses at the gene ends were 2 bases for V and 7 bases for J; bases not matched to a gene: 10. The CDR3 sequence is CASSQPPVVAGGGELFF. In DNA form, the CDR3 reads TGTGCCAGCAGCCAACCCCCGGTGGTAGCGGGAGGCGGGGAGCTGTTTTTT.

V gene TRBV20-1 combines with J gene TRBJ1-1, with D hard to call. V gave up 3 bases and J gave up 3 bases, with 5 bases separating them. The length of the CDR3 is 11 residues. Germline V gene sequence: CDR1 DFQATT, CDR2 SNEGSKA (reference sequence). The CDR3 bases are TGCAGTGCTAGGAGGGACACTGAAGCTTTCTTT. Protein: CSARRDTEAFF.

The V and J genes are TRBV5-4 and TRBJ2-1; TRBD1 matches at 8 bases. Trimming at V came to 0 bases and at J to 8 bases, leaving 10 bases not matched to a gene. The CDR3 is made up of 16 amino acids. Germline V gene sequence: CDR1 SGHNT, CDR2 YYREEE (reference sequence). The CDR3 sequence is CASSLAVGRGHYEQFF. Written as DNA, the CDR3 is TGTGCCAGCAGCTTGGCCGTCGGCAGGGGGCATTATGAGCAGTTCTTC.

The chain is built from TRBV6-5 and TRBJ1-1; TRBD1 is a possible D gene (6 bases). This CDR3 contains 11 residues. V was shortened by 7 bases and J by 4 bases, with 7 bases between the two germline ends. CDR1 and CDR2 (germline): MNHEY, SVGAGI. The CDR3 DNA reads as TGTGCCAGCACCAGGGGCACTGAAGCTTTCTTT. Its translation: CASTRGTEAFF.

The CDR3 nucleotides are TGCAGTGCTAGTGGGGCCGTAAATTCACCCCTCCACTTT. Amino acids: CSASGAVNSPLHF. The J gene is TRBJ1-6, the V gene TRBV20-1; tentatively, D is TRBD1 (5 bases). This CDR3 has 13 residues. Germline V gives CDR1 DFQATT, CDR2 SNEGSKA (reference sequence). Between the trimmed V and J ends, which lost 3 bases and 7 bases, there was a span of 10 bases.

This clone came up once. The V gene is TRBV28, the J gene TRBJ2-3, with 8 positions matching TRBD1. The CDR3 sequence is 13 residues long. J lost 3 bases, V lost 8 bases, and 4 bases had no gene match. Germline loops: CDR1 MDHEN, CDR2 SYDVKM. CDR3 in amino acids: CASRTGQTDTQYF. The CDR3 DNA reads as TGTGCCAGCCGGACAGGGCAGACAGATACGCAGTATTTT.

The chain recombines TRBV19 with TRBJ1-5; no clear D. With 8 bases removed from V and 0 bases from J, the gap between germline ends came to 14 bases. This CDR3 comprises 15 residues. The germline V gene has CDR1 LNHDA and CDR2 SQIVND (reference sequence). The CDR3 region is CASSASAFSNQPQHF. The CDR3 DNA follows: TGTGCCAGTTCCGCATCGGCCTTTAGCAATCAGCCCCAGCATTTT. Supplemented by reference TRBV19 and TRBJ1-5, the full variable domain reads DGGITQSPKYLFRKEGQNVTLSCEQNLNHDAMYWYRQDPGQGLRLIYYSQIVNDFQKGDIAEGYSVSREKKESFPLTVTSAQKNPTAFYLCASSASAFSNQPQHFGDGTRLSIL.

The chain has TRBV5-1 and TRBJ2-6, with D perhaps matching TRBD1 (6 bases). Germline loops: CDR1 SGHRS, CDR2 YFSETQ. V dropped 1 base and J dropped 0 bases, with 11 bases sitting between them. This CDR3 spans 17 amino acids. The CDR3 is CASSLTGSGSGANVLTF. The DNA for the CDR3 is TGCGCCAGCAGCTTGACAGGGAGCGGCTCTGGGGCCAACGTCCTGACTTTC.

The chain employs TRBV28 and TRBJ2-1; 13 nucleotides agree with TRBD2. Losses at the gene ends were 3 bases for V and 1 base for J; bases not matched to a gene: 18. This CDR3 has 22 amino acids. The V gene's germline CDR1 is MDHEN and CDR2 SYDVKM. CDR3 region: CASSFFGMGLAGMGGSYNEQFF. The CDR3, as DNA: TGTGCCAGCAGTTTTTTTGGGATGGGACTAGCGGGGATGGGGGGGTCCTACAATGAGCAGTTCTTC.

The rearrangement joins TRBV11-2 to TRBJ2-5; TRBD2 might be the D (6 bases). Trimming pared 5 bases from V and 5 bases from J, leaving 24 bases between. Germline CDR1 reads SGHAT; CDR2 reads FQNNGV. The CDR3 sequence is 17 residues long. The CDR3 bases are TGTGCCAGCAGCCAAATAGCGGTACCCTCATTTCAGGAGACCCAGTACTTC. Amino acids: CASSQIAVPSFQETQYF.

The rearrangement uses TRBV21-1 and TRBJ1-5. TRBV21-1 is an annotated pseudogene. This CDR3 is 12 amino acids long. The CDR3 DNA reads as TGTGCCAGCAGCGGTCGAGATCAGCCCCAGCATTTT. Translating gives CASSGRDQPQHF.

This clone was counted once. This chain uses TRBV5-1 with TRBJ2-7, with 7 bases fitting TRBD1. V dropped 0 bases and J dropped 4; count of bases not matched to a gene: 4. This CDR3 contains 14 residues. The V gene's germline CDR1 is SGHRS and CDR2 YFSETQ. Written as DNA, the CDR3 is TGCGCCAGCAGCTTGGATTCAGGGGGATACGAGCAGTACTTC. It yields the protein CASSLDSGGYEQYF.

The V call is TRBV21-1, the J call TRBJ2-7. TRBV21-1 counts as a pseudogene. The CDR3 has 17 residues. The CDR3, as DNA: TGTGCCAGCAGCAAACAAGCCCACAGGAGCGAGGGATACGAGCAGTACTTC. It codes for CASSKQAHRSEGYEQYF.

This sequence joins TRBV6-5 and TRBJ1-1; 9 nucleotides match TRBD1. In germline, CDR1 is MNHEY, CDR2 SVGAGI. Trimming cost V 6 bases and J 8 bases; bases outside gene matches: 4. The CDR3 runs 12 residues. The CDR3 DNA reads TGTGCCAGCAGCCGGACAGGGGCGGAAGCTTTCTTT. Translation: CASSRTGAEAFF.

CDR3 sequence reads: CAYGPVGSGYTF. The CDR3 DNA reads as TGTGCCTACGGTCCAGTTGGCTCTGGCTACACCTTC. The genes are TRBV30 and TRBJ1-2; D unclear. The CDR3 runs 12 residues. Per germline, CDR1 GTSNPN and CDR2 SVGIG (reference sequence). Trimming shortened V by 7 bases and J by 7 bases, and 16 bases separated the two germline ends.

The genes are TRBV24-1 and TRBJ2-1; tentative D call: TRBD2 (6 bases). The CDR3 length is 16 residues. V gave up 5 bases and J gave up 8 bases, with 21 bases separating them. In germline, CDR1 is KGHDR, CDR2 SFDVKD. In DNA, the CDR3 is TGTGCCACCAGTGGTGGGGCTAGGGACTTCCTCCATGAGCAGTTCTTC. It is translated as CATSGGARDFLHEQFF.